This T cell receptor beta chain was recorded in a study of blood T cell repertoires in COVID-19. Overall study: Some COVID-19 samples were acute and others convalescent; all came from the United States, Italy and Spain.

Germline V gene data show CDR1 as LNHDA and CDR2 as SQIVND (reference sequence). This CDR3 is built from 21 residues. V lost 5 bases, J lost 4 bases, and 24 bases stayed unmatched. Generated by immunoSEQ multiplex PCR, the TCRdb table keeps only in-frame clones and is missing some. Of approximately 80,000 clones listed, about three quarters are singletons. Material: peripheral blood. This TCR was recovered from a man aged 45-65 years with active or convalescent COVID-19. This chain links TRBV19 with TRBJ1-5; 9 bases are shared with TRBD1. DNA of the CDR3: TGTGCCAGTAGTCCCCGGGCTGATCTCCCCGGACAGGGGAGGGAGAATCAGCCCCAGCATTTT. This sequence encodes CASSPRADLPGQGRENQPQHF.